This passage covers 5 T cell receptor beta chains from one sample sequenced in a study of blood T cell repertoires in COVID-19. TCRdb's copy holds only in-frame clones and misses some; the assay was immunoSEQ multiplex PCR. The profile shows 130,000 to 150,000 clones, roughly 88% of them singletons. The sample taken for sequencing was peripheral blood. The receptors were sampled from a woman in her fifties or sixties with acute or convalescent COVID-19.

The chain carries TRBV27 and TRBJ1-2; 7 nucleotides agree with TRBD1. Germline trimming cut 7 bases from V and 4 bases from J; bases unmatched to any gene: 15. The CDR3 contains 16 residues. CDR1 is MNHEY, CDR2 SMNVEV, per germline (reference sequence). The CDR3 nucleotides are TGTGCCAGCACCTATTCCTTCTCACAGGGGTCCTATGGCTACACCTTC. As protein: CASTYSFSQGSYGYTF.

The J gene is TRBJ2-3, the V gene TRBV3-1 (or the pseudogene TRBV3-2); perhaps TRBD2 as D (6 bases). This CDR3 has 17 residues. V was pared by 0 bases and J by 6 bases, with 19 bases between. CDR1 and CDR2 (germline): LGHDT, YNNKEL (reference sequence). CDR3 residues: CASSQDLSTSGRDTQYF. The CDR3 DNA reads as TGTGCCAGCAGCCAAGATCTTTCGACTAGTGGTAGGGATACGCAGTATTTT.

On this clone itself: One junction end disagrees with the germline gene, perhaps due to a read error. This CDR3 is CASNLHGTSGHNEQFF. The DNA of the CDR3 is TGTGCCAGCAACTTACATGGGACTAGCGGCCACAATGAGCAGTTCTTC. V gene TRBV7-3 combines with J gene TRBJ2-1; 11 nucleotides align to TRBD2. There are 16 residues in the CDR3. Germline CDR1 is SGHTA and CDR2 is FQGTGA.

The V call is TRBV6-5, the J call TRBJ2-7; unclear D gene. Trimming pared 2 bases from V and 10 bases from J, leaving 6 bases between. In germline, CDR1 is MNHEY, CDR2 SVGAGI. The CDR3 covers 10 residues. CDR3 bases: TGTGCCAGCAGTTACCCCCCTCAGTACTTC. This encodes CASSYPPQYF.

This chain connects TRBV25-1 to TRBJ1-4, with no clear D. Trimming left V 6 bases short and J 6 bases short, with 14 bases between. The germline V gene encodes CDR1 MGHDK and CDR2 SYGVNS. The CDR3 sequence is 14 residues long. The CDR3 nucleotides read TGTGCCAGCAGGGCCGTTGGAGATCATGAAAAACTGTTTTTT. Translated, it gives CASRAVGDHEKLFF.